This T cell receptor beta chain was sequenced during a study of blood T cell repertoires in COVID-19. Study at large: Samples taken during acute and convalescent COVID-19 were collected in the United States, Italy and Spain. The cDNA or gDNA used as material had been derived from T cells, B-cell-depleted T cells, or PBMCs.

This CDR3 has 14 amino acids. Per the germline V gene, CDR1 is MNHEY and CDR2 is SMNVEV (reference sequence). Trimming cost V 10 bases and J 5 bases; bases outside gene matches: 9. Authors' data handling: Nucleated cell counts were estimated from reference gene primer amplification. TCRdb's table, derived via immunoSEQ multiplex PCR, lists solely in-frame clones and lacks some. That table gives V, J and clone size, and the DNA gave D and trimming. The repertoire includes approximately 53,000 clones, roughly 80% of them detected once, and about 22% sits in the top ten. The specimen was peripheral blood. The rearrangement joins TRBV27 to TRBJ2-7, with 12 bases aligning to TRBD2. The sequence was collected from a woman aged 55 to 70 with acute or convalescent COVID-19. Here the CDR3 reads CATRTSGAPHEQYF. In DNA, the CDR3 is TGTGCCACAAGGACTAGCGGGGCTCCACACGAGCAGTACTTC.